Given below is one T cell receptor (beta chain) in context. The table came from immunoSEQ multiplex PCR; TCRdb's copy has only in-frame clones and leaves some out. The table lists 70,000 to 95,000 clones, about nine tenths of them singletons. This entry belongs to a study of T cell responses to AZD1222 COVID-19 vaccine. Trimming took 2 bases from V and 5 from J, leaving 16 bases between them. The CDR3 totals 16 residues. The TCR comes from an adult who received the AZD1222 COVID-19 vaccine. The rearrangement uses TRBV23-1 and TRBJ1-5; tentative D call: TRBD1 (6 bases). TRBV23-1 is placed among ORFs of uncertain function. Sequenced here: peripheral blood, sampled 28 days after the second AZD1222 dose. The chain's CDR3 is CASSQPRGTHYQPQHF. CDR3 coding DNA: TGCGCCAGCAGTCAACCCCGCGGGACACATTATCAGCCCCAGCATTTT.